The rows below give T cell receptor beta chains drawn from one sample of a study of long-term antiretroviral therapy in people with HIV. The assay was immunoSEQ multiplex PCR, and TCRdb's table has in-frame clones only and misses some. The sample lists 25,000 to 30,000 clones, roughly 80% occurring once. The sequences come from unsorted PBMCs, collected 3 years after starting antiretroviral therapy. Source of these receptors: a man aged 40-55 years with HIV. Both conserved end residues are part of each CDR3. A D gene is named only where the DNA matches it firmly. Only some rows state a clone size, as once, few, many or a class for expanded clones.

d_call: NA
clone_size: NA
j_call: TRBJ1-1
v_call: TRBV5-4
cdr3_aa: CASSTYTEAFF
cdr3_nt: TGTGCCAGCAGCACGTACACTGAAGCTTTCTTT

d_call: NA
clone_size: NA
j_call: TRBJ2-7
v_call: TRBV5-1
cdr3_aa: CASSLNSGPSYEQYF
cdr3_nt: TGCGCCAGCAGCTTGAACTCAGGTCCTTCCTACGAGCAGTACTTC

d_call: TRBD2
clone_size: NA
j_call: TRBJ2-1
v_call: TRBV30
cdr3_aa: CAWTSWTSGSGYNEQFF
cdr3_nt: TGTGCCTGGACTTCGTGGACTAGCGGGAGCGGCTACAATGAGCAGTTCTTC

d_call: TRBD1
clone_size: NA
j_call: TRBJ1-4
v_call: TRBV7-2
cdr3_aa: CASSFTGVASEKLFF
cdr3_nt: TGTGCCAGCAGCTTTACAGGGGTGGCAAGTGAAAAACTGTTTTTT

d_call: NA
clone_size: once
j_call: TRBJ1-1
v_call: TRBV28
cdr3_aa: CASSLGGGGYTEAFF
cdr3_nt: TGTGCCAGCAGTTTAGGGGGCGGGGGTTATACTGAAGCTTTCTTT

d_call: NA
clone_size: few
j_call: TRBJ1-3
v_call: TRBV7-9
cdr3_aa: CASSLLIGSVF
cdr3_nt: TGTGCCAGCAGCTTATTAATTGGATCGGTTTTT

d_call: TRBD1
clone_size: NA
j_call: TRBJ2-5
v_call: TRBV10-3
cdr3_aa: CAISSTGVVGIQETQYF
cdr3_nt: TGTGCCATCAGCTCGACAGGGGTCGTGGGGATCCAAGAGACCCAGTACTTC

d_call: NA
clone_size: NA
j_call: TRBJ2-1
v_call: TRBV6-5
cdr3_aa: CASSDGAVREQFF
cdr3_nt: TGTGCCAGCAGTGACGGGGCTGTCCGAGAGCAGTTCTTC

d_call: NA
clone_size: few
j_call: TRBJ1-4
v_call: TRBV4-3
cdr3_aa: CASSQDSGVAEKLFF
cdr3_nt: TGCGCCAGCAGCCAAGATTCGGGGGTGGCTGAAAAACTGTTTTTT

d_call: NA
clone_size: once
j_call: TRBJ2-3
v_call: TRBV9
cdr3_aa: CASSVADSPDTQYF
cdr3_nt: TGTGCCAGCAGCGTAGCTGATAGCCCCGATACGCAGTATTTT

d_call: NA
clone_size: NA
j_call: TRBJ1-1
v_call: TRBV9
cdr3_aa: CASSERQVDGAAFF
cdr3_nt: TGTGCCAGCAGCGAAAGACAGGTGGACGGGGCAGCTTTCTTT

d_call: NA
clone_size: NA
j_call: TRBJ2-7
v_call: TRBV5-1
cdr3_aa: CASSFGAAPYEQYF
cdr3_nt: TGCGCCAGCAGCTTTGGGGCCGCCCCCTACGAGCAGTACTTC

d_call: NA
clone_size: once
j_call: TRBJ2-5
v_call: TRBV18
cdr3_aa: CASSAGQQETQYF
cdr3_nt: TGTGCCAGCTCAGCCGGACAGCAAGAGACCCAGTACTTC

d_call: NA
clone_size: NA
j_call: TRBJ2-7
v_call: TRBV5-1
cdr3_aa: CASSSTVSLSPYEQYF
cdr3_nt: TGCGCCAGCAGCTCGACGGTCTCACTCAGCCCCTACGAGCAGTACTTC

d_call: NA
clone_size: NA
j_call: TRBJ1-1
v_call: TRBV5-1
cdr3_aa: CASSSQGNTEAFF
cdr3_nt: TGCGCCAGCAGCTCTCAGGGGAACACTGAAGCTTTCTTT

d_call: TRBD2
clone_size: NA
j_call: TRBJ2-1
v_call: TRBV7-9
cdr3_aa: CASNSAGRSSYNEQFF
cdr3_nt: TGTGCCAGCAACTCAGCGGGAAGAAGCTCCTACAATGAGCAGTTCTTC

d_call: NA
clone_size: NA
j_call: TRBJ2-2
v_call: TRBV5-6
cdr3_aa: CASSPYTPGPRSGELFF
cdr3_nt: TGTGCCAGCAGTCCATATACTCCGGGACCCCGTAGCGGGGAGCTGTTTTTT

d_call: TRBD2
clone_size: NA
j_call: TRBJ2-3
v_call: TRBV5-5
cdr3_aa: CASGWGGSTDTQYF
cdr3_nt: TGTGCCAGCGGATGGGGGGGGAGCACAGATACGCAGTATTTT

d_call: NA
clone_size: NA
j_call: TRBJ2-3
v_call: TRBV4-3
cdr3_aa: CASSQAGSSDTQYF
cdr3_nt: TGCGCCAGCAGCCAAGCGGGCAGCTCAGATACGCAGTATTTT

d_call: NA
clone_size: NA
j_call: TRBJ2-7
v_call: TRBV12-5
cdr3_aa: CASGERGRQYF
cdr3_nt: TGTGCTAGTGGAGAAAGGGGACGGCAGTACTTC

d_call: NA
clone_size: NA
j_call: TRBJ2-2
v_call: TRBV5-3
cdr3_aa: CARIGVELFF
cdr3_nt: TGTGCCAGAATCGGGGTCGAGCTGTTTTTT

d_call: NA
clone_size: NA
j_call: TRBJ1-3
v_call: TRBV5-5
cdr3_aa: CASNRGAGSGNTIYF
cdr3_nt: TGTGCCAGCAACCGGGGGGCGGGCTCTGGAAACACCATATATTTT

d_call: NA
clone_size: NA
j_call: TRBJ2-5
v_call: TRBV5-4
cdr3_aa: CASSPGGVGETQYF
cdr3_nt: TGTGCCAGCAGTCCTGGGGGAGTGGGAGAGACCCAGTACTTC

d_call: NA
clone_size: NA
j_call: TRBJ2-7
v_call: TRBV19
cdr3_aa: CASSIAQDRGHEQYF
cdr3_nt: TGTGCCAGTAGTATAGCCCAGGACAGAGGACACGAGCAGTACTTC

d_call: TRBD1
clone_size: NA
j_call: TRBJ2-4
v_call: TRBV7-9
cdr3_aa: CASSLGQGLGIQYF
cdr3_nt: TGTGCCAGCAGCTTAGGACAGGGGTTGGGCATTCAGTACTTC

d_call: TRBD1
clone_size: NA
j_call: TRBJ2-1
v_call: TRBV6-5
cdr3_aa: CASSFKGAEQFF
cdr3_nt: TGTGCCAGCAGTTTCAAGGGGGCCGAGCAGTTCTTC

d_call: NA
clone_size: NA
j_call: TRBJ1-2
v_call: TRBV30
cdr3_aa: CAWRGRRDPRSYGYTF
cdr3_nt: TGTGCCTGGAGAGGTCGACGGGACCCAAGGTCCTATGGCTACACCTTC

d_call: NA
clone_size: NA
j_call: TRBJ2-7
v_call: TRBV6-5
cdr3_aa: CASRGIYGSHEQYF
cdr3_nt: TGTGCCAGCAGAGGGATTTACGGGAGCCACGAGCAGTACTTC

d_call: NA
clone_size: NA
j_call: TRBJ1-1
v_call: TRBV28
cdr3_aa: CASSGPGRGAFF
cdr3_nt: TGTGCCAGTTCAGGACCAGGGAGAGGAGCTTTCTTT

d_call: NA
clone_size: NA
j_call: TRBJ2-7
v_call: TRBV9
cdr3_aa: CARTLKGSHEQYF
cdr3_nt: TGTGCCAGGACCTTAAAGGGGTCCCACGAGCAGTACTTC

d_call: TRBD2
clone_size: once
j_call: TRBJ2-7
v_call: TRBV27
cdr3_aa: CASSPLAGFNEQYF
cdr3_nt: TGTGCCAGCAGTCCACTAGCGGGGTTCAACGAGCAGTACTTC

d_call: TRBD2
clone_size: NA
j_call: TRBJ2-7
v_call: TRBV11-2
cdr3_aa: CASSLDRGGEQYF
cdr3_nt: TGTGCCAGCAGCTTAGATCGGGGGGGCGAGCAGTACTTC

d_call: TRBD2
clone_size: NA
j_call: TRBJ2-7
v_call: TRBV10-2
cdr3_aa: CASRTSGSSYEQYF
cdr3_nt: TGCGCCAGCAGGACTAGCGGGTCCTCCTACGAGCAGTACTTC

d_call: TRBD1
clone_size: NA
j_call: TRBJ2-5
v_call: TRBV14
cdr3_aa: CASSPVRDRGRGETQYF
cdr3_nt: TGTGCCAGCAGTCCCGTTCGGGACAGGGGTCGCGGGGAGACCCAGTACTTC